The sequence of this T cell receptor beta chain was determined in a study of blood T cells in healthy people across ages. No fewer than 5 micrograms of total RNA were isolated from every sample. This CDR3 region has 17 residues. Germline CDR1 is ENHRY and CDR2 is SYGVKD. A second PCR, run for 7 to 11 cycles, used a sample-barcoded 5' primer plus a J-beta primer mix. TCRdb re-derived calls from the 5' RACE reads in MiXCR, one entry per CDR3 protein. This table holds about a million distinct CDR3 sequences, roughly half found once. Of note for this clonotype: Its specificity is not known. Compared with germline, one end of the junction differs, possibly owing to a read error.

Overall study results and limits: Estimated diversity that came from one million T cells was considered an underestimate.

Sequenced sample: blood. The chain employs TRBV10-3 and TRBJ2-7, with TRBD1 identical over 8 bases. This receptor was identified in a woman aged 60-75 years in good health. The CDR3 is CAICESRGTGRLYEQYF. The CDR3 DNA reads as TGTGCCATCTGTGAGTCAAGAGGGACAGGCCGACTCTACGAGCAGTACTTC.